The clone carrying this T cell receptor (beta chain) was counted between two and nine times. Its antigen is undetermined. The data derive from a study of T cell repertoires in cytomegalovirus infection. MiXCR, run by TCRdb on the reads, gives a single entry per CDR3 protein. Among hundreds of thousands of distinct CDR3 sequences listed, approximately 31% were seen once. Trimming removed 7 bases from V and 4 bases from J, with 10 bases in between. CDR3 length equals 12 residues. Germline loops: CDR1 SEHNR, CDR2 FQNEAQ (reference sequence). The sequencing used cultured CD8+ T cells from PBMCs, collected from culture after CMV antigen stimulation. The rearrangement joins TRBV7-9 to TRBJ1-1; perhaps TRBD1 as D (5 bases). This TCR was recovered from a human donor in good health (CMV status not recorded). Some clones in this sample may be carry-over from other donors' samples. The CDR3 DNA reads TGTGCCAGCACCAGGGAGATCACTGAAGCTTTCTTT. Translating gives CASTREITEAFF.